This TCR beta chain appears in the sequencing data of a study of T-cell reconstitution after alpha-beta-depleted transplantation in children. Study findings and constraints: Several hundred expanded graft clones reportedly gave rise to the alpha-beta T cells present about two months after transplant. The study traced high day-60 TCRbeta diversity in some patients to surviving recipient T cells and thymic progenitors. One year post-transplant, T-cell counts and diversity were largely derived from T cells produced anew.

This clonotype showed up many times. What it binds is not known. This CDR3 spans 11 amino acids. Germline V lookup: CDR1 DFQATT, CDR2 SNEGSKA (reference sequence). Unique molecular identifiers tagged the TCRbeta library. TCRdb re-called the PCR reads through MiXCR, storing one row per CDR3 protein. The repertoire holds 350,000 to 500,000 distinct CDR3 sequences, roughly 43% seen once, with under 35% in the top ten. The sample in question was PBMCs, obtained before TCRalphabeta/CD19-depleted stem cell transplant. The TCR originated in a girl aged 2-10 years with aplastic anemia, due to receive a stem cell transplant. The chain couples TRBV20-1 to TRBJ2-1, with TRBD2 identical over 9 bases. CDR3 residues: CSVGTSREQFF. As DNA, the CDR3 is TGCAGCGTGGGGACTAGCCGTGAGCAGTTCTTC.